This T cell receptor beta chain was identified during a study of T-cell memory formation after mild COVID-19. Findings and caveats of the study: Contracting clones, day 15 to 85, had balanced CD4/CD8, and later expanders favored CD4+. Shrinking CD4+ clones were chiefly CM and EM; CD8+ ones were chiefly EMRA. Prior to infection, memory already included some responding clones, suggesting cross-reactive memory joined.

After 5'RACE with constant-segment primers, TCR alpha and TCR beta cDNA libraries carrying sample barcodes and UMIs were obtained. Each CDR3 protein gets one entry after TCRdb re-called the 5' RACE reads with MiXCR. In the table there are roughly 80,000 distinct CDR3 sequences, nearly 25% of which are singletons. This clonotype was recorded many times. Its antigen is unidentified. The V end was cut by 1 base, the J end by 0 bases, with 10 bases between. CDR1 is LGHNA, CDR2 YSLEER, per germline. The CDR3 has 17 residues. This clonotype was obtained from a man younger than 35 who had mild COVID-19 (a few samples of this study predate the infection). Cell type and time point are not known. The sequenced material came from PBMCs or a T cell subset sorted from them (not recorded which). The rearrangement links TRBV4-3 to TRBJ2-6; D is undetermined. CDR3 loop: CASSQVEERSGANVLTF. The CDR3 coding sequence is TGCGCCAGCAGCCAAGTAGAGGAGCGCTCTGGGGCCAACGTCCTGACTTTC.